The 12 T cell receptor beta chains given below trace back to one sample, sequenced in a study of OX40 agonist ivuxolimab in advanced cancers. Libraries were prepared by immunoSEQ multiplex PCR; TCRdb keeps only in-frame clonotypes and omits some of them. The sample has about 77,000 clones; 65% to 90% are singletons. Specimen: CD4+ or CD8+ T cells sorted from blood, collected in a trial of the OX40 agonist ivuxolimab. The receptors were sampled from an adult with an advanced solid tumor such as melanoma, head and neck, liver or kidney cancer.

Here the CDR3 DNA reads TGTGCCAGTAGTATGCGGCAGGGCTTCTACGAGCAGTACTTC. It translates to CASSMRQGFYEQYF. The chain recombines TRBV19 with TRBJ2-7; D perhaps matches TRBD1 (5 bases). The CDR3 covers 14 residues. Trimming cost V 3 bases and J 3 bases, with 12 bases left between them. CDR1 is LNHDA, CDR2 SQIVND, per germline (reference sequence).

This clone was recorded once. The rearrangement joins TRBV7-2 to TRBJ1-1; unclear D gene. The length of the CDR3 is 16 residues. V lost 2 bases to trimming and J lost 1 base, with 14 bases between them. The V gene's germline CDR1 is SGHTA and CDR2 FQGNSA. In DNA, the CDR3 is TGTGCCAGCAGCTTAAACGGCCCCATAGGGAACACTGAAGCTTTCTTT. It yields the protein CASSLNGPIGNTEAFF.

This clone turned up a few times. The chain's CDR3 is CASSSGNQPQHF. The DNA for the CDR3 is TGTGCCAGCAGTTCAGGGAATCAGCCCCAGCATTTT. V is TRBV6-5 and J is TRBJ1-5; perhaps TRBD1 as D (5 bases). Germline V lookup: CDR1 MNHEY, CDR2 SVGAGI. This CDR3 is 12 amino acids long. V shed 4 bases and J shed 4 bases, with 5 bases lying between them.

The CDR3 region is CASSPQRGGGSPLHF. CDR3 nucleotide sequence: TGTGCCAGCAGCCCTCAACGCGGGGGGGGCTCACCCCTCCACTTT. The genes are TRBV9 and TRBJ1-6; weak D call: TRBD1 (6 bases). Between the trimmed V and J ends, which lost 4 bases and 10 bases, there was a span of 18 bases. The CDR3 has 15 residues. Per germline, CDR1 SGDLS and CDR2 YYNGEE. Combining the CDR3 with reference TRBV9 and TRBJ1-6 gives the whole variable domain DSGVTQTPKHLITATGQRVTLRCSPRSGDLSVYWYQQSLDQGLQFLIQYYNGEERAKGNILERFSAQQFPDLHSELNLSSLELGDSALYFCASSPQRGGGSPLHFGNGTRLTVT.

This chain uses TRBV7-2 with TRBJ2-7; 12 positions match TRBD1. This CDR3 region has 15 residues. CDR1 SGHTA and CDR2 FQGNSA come from the germline V gene. J was trimmed by 4 bases and V by 6 bases; bases with no gene match: 7. CDR3 in amino acids: CASRLPGQGAYEQYF. CDR3 nucleotide sequence: TGTGCCAGCAGACTACCGGGACAGGGGGCGTACGAGCAGTACTTC.

This clone has just a few counts. J is TRBJ2-5 and V is TRBV19; 8 positions match TRBD1. CDR1 and CDR2 from the germline V gene are LNHDA and SQIVND (reference sequence). The trim removed 6 bases at V and 5 bases at J, leaving 8 bases unmatched. The CDR3 spans 14 residues. CDR3 DNA: TGTGCCAGTAGCTCAGGGGGCTCGGGGGAGACCCAGTACTTC. Its translation is CASSSGGSGETQYF.

The chain is built from TRBV16 and TRBJ2-1; D ambiguous. Germline V gene lookup returns CDR1 KGHSY and CDR2 FQNENV. This CDR3 has 12 residues. Trimming shortened V by 4 bases and J by 9 bases, and 10 bases separated the two germline ends. The CDR3 DNA reads TGTGCCAGCAGCCGATCGGTCGGTGAGCAGTTCTTC. It yields the protein CASSRSVGEQFF.

The V call is TRBV6-5, the J call TRBJ1-3, with a possible D match to TRBD1 (5 bases). The CDR3 consists of 15 residues. CDR1 MNHEY and CDR2 SVGAGI come from the germline V gene. V was pared by 4 bases and J by 2 bases, with 12 bases between. The CDR3 spells CASSSGTVTGNTIYF. The CDR3, as DNA: TGTGCCAGCAGTTCCGGGACGGTGACTGGAAACACCATATATTTT.

In this sample, this clone turned up a few times. The rearrangement uses TRBV30 and TRBJ1-5; D unresolved. V was pared by 0 bases and J by 0 bases, with 3 bases between. The CDR3 is made up of 13 amino acids. From germline, CDR1 is GTSNPN and CDR2 SVGIG (reference sequence). CDR3 amino acids: CAWSVNSNQPQHF. Here the CDR3 DNA reads TGTGCCTGGAGTGTAAATAGCAATCAGCCCCAGCATTTT.

V is TRBV25-1 and J is TRBJ1-2; D gene ambiguous. Trimming stripped 4 bases from V and 5 bases from J, with 5 bases between. The CDR3 runs to 11 residues. The germline gives CDR1 MGHDK, CDR2 SYGVNS. CDR3 protein: CASSGSYGYTF. The CDR3 DNA reads TGTGCCAGCAGTGGGTCTTATGGCTACACCTTC.

The rearrangement links TRBV7-2 to TRBJ1-2; the D gene is possibly TRBD1 (6 bases). V lost 1 base, J lost 5 bases, and 14 bases lay in between. CDR3 length: 15 residues. Germline V gene sequence: CDR1 SGHTA, CDR2 FQGNSA. The CDR3 loop is CASSLEATGLYGYTF. The CDR3 DNA reads as TGTGCCAGCAGCTTAGAGGCGACAGGTCTATATGGCTACACCTTC. The variable domain in full, completed from reference TRBV7-2 and TRBJ1-2, reads GAGVSQSPSNKVTEKGKDVELRCDPISGHTALYWYRQSLGQGLEFLIYFQGNSAPDKSGLPSDRFSAERTGGSVSTLTIQRTQQEDSAVYLCASSLEATGLYGYTFGSGTRLTVV.

This chain joins TRBV10-3 and TRBJ1-2, with D maybe TRBD1 (5 bases). Germline V gives CDR1 ENHRY, CDR2 SYGVKD. V lost 5 bases to trimming and J lost 8 bases, with 24 bases between them. CDR3 length equals 16 residues. The CDR3 reads CAISIAQDTSVYGYTF. The CDR3 nucleotides are TGTGCCATCAGTATAGCACAGGACACCTCGGTGTACGGCTACACCTTC.